Each of the 9 T cell receptor beta chains below was sequenced from the same sample in a study of cytomegalovirus exposure and HLA in healthy donors. 13 Jbeta primers and 60 Vbeta primers were used for the PCR. Method: immunoSEQ multiplex PCR; TCRdb's copy keeps in-frame clones and lacks some. The table shows around 150,000 clones, with around three quarters occurring only once. The source material was PBMCs. These receptors all come from a man aged 35-49 years in good health and CMV-seropositive.

This clone was detected a few times. This chain connects TRBV2 to TRBJ1-1; a possible D gene is TRBD1 (5 bases). This CDR3 has 14 amino acids. Germline CDR1 and CDR2: SNHLY and FYNNEI. CDR3 in amino acids: CASEFQGIGTEAFF. The CDR3 DNA follows: TGTGCGTCGGAATTCCAGGGAATCGGCACTGAAGCTTTCTTT.

The J gene is TRBJ2-3, the V gene TRBV11-3, with 7 bases aligning to TRBD1. The germline V gene has CDR1 SGHNT and CDR2 YENEEA. J was trimmed by 6 bases and V by 2 bases; bases with no gene match: 5. This CDR3 comprises 14 residues. The DNA for the CDR3 is TGTGCCAGCAGCTTAAACAGGGGAGAGGATACGCAGTATTTT. It specifies CASSLNRGEDTQYF. Drawing the rest from reference TRBV11-3 and TRBJ2-3, the complete variable domain is EAGVVQSPRYKIIEKKQPVAFWCNPISGHNTLYWYLQNLGQGPELLIRYENEEAVDDSQLPKDRFSAERLKGVDSTLKIQPAELGDSAVYLCASSLNRGEDTQYFGPGTRLTVL.

The rearrangement joins TRBV5-6 to TRBJ1-2; no firm D call. The length of the CDR3 is 13 residues. Germline V CDR1 and CDR2: SGHDT, YYEEEE. V was trimmed by 0 bases and J by 1 base, leaving 4 bases between them. The CDR3 DNA sequence: TGTGCCAGCAGCTTGGACGGTAACTATGGCTACACCTTC. Amino acids: CASSLDGNYGYTF.

V is TRBV5-4 and J is TRBJ2-7, with D possibly matching TRBD2 (6 bases). The V gene lost 6 bases and the J gene lost 7 bases, with 14 bases spanning the gap. Germline V gives CDR1 SGHNT, CDR2 YYREEE (reference sequence). The CDR3 runs to 12 residues. CDR3 bases: TGTGCCAGCAATCTCGACGGAGGGGAGCAGTACTTC. The encoded protein is CASNLDGGEQYF.

Points on this clone: Distinct nucleotide sequences in the sample also encode this CDR3. The chain uses TRBV19 and TRBJ1-1, with 9 bases fitting TRBD1. V was clipped by 5 bases and J by 3 bases; unmatched bases: 10. This CDR3 has 16 residues. Germline CDR1 reads LNHDA; CDR2 reads SQIVND (reference sequence). For the CDR3, the DNA is TGTGCCAGTAGTCCCAATACAGGGGGCCGAGACACTGAAGCTTTCTTT. This gives the protein CASSPNTGGRDTEAFF.

The CDR3 here is CASSFEGDSPLHF. The DNA of the CDR3 is TGTGCCAGCAGTTTTGAAGGGGATTCACCCCTCCACTTT. The chain joins TRBV7-9 to TRBJ1-6; D might be TRBD1 (5 bases). The CDR3 consists of 13 residues. Germline CDR1 and CDR2: SEHNR and FQNEAQ (reference sequence). V dropped 6 bases and J dropped 8 bases, with 11 bases sitting between them.

The chain links TRBV6-6 to TRBJ2-3; possibly TRBD1 for D (6 bases). The germline V gene encodes CDR1 MNHNY and CDR2 SVGAGI (reference sequence). The germline V and J ends were trimmed by 0 bases and 3 bases, with 10 bases remaining between them. The length of the CDR3 is 15 residues. Here the CDR3 reads CASSYSRTVTDTQYF. CDR3 sequence (DNA): TGTGCCAGCAGTTACTCCAGGACAGTTACAGATACGCAGTATTTT.

The chain combines TRBV29-1 with TRBJ1-1, with 7 positions matching TRBD1. This CDR3 contains 16 residues. The germline CDR1 and CDR2 sequences are SQVTM and ANQGSEA. V lost 4 bases and J lost 0; bases outside the gene matches: 11. This chain's CDR3 is CSVGYRGRLLNTEAFF. CDR3 in DNA: TGCAGCGTTGGTTACAGGGGCCGTCTCCTGAACACTGAAGCTTTCTTT.

V is TRBV9 and J is TRBJ1-4, with unresolved D. The CDR3 is 14 residues long. Germline V lookup: CDR1 SGDLS, CDR2 YYNGEE. Trimming pared 0 bases from V and 8 bases from J, leaving 11 bases between. The chain's CDR3 is CASSVAATAEKLFF. CDR3 coding DNA: TGTGCCAGCAGCGTAGCGGCCACAGCCGAAAAACTGTTTTTT.